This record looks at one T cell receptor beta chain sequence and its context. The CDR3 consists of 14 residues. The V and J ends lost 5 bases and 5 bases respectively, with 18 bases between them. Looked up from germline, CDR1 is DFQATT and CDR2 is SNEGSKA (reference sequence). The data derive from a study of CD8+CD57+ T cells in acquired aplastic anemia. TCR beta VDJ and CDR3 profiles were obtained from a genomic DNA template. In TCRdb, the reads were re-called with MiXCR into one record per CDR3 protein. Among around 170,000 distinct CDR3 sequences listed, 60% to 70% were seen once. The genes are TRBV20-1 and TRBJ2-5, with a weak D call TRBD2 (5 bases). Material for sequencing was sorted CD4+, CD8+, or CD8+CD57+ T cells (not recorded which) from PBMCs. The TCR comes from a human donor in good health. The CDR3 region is CSALTPPRAETQYF. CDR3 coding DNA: TGCAGTGCTCTAACTCCTCCGAGGGCTGAGACCCAGTACTTC.